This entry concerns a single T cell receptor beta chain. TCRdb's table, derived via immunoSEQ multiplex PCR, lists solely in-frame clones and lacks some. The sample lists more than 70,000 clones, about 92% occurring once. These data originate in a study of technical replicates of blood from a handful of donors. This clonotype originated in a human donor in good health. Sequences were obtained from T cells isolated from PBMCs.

CDR3 amino acids: CASSLVAGGQETQYF. CDR3 nucleotides: TGCGCCAGCAGCTTGGTAGCGGGAGGGCAAGAGACCCAGTACTTC. This chain links TRBV5-1 with TRBJ2-5, with 11 bases aligning to TRBD2. This CDR3 contains 15 residues. Unmatched junction bases numbered 0, after V lost 0 bases and J lost 2 bases. Germline V gene data show CDR1 as SGHRS and CDR2 as YFSETQ.